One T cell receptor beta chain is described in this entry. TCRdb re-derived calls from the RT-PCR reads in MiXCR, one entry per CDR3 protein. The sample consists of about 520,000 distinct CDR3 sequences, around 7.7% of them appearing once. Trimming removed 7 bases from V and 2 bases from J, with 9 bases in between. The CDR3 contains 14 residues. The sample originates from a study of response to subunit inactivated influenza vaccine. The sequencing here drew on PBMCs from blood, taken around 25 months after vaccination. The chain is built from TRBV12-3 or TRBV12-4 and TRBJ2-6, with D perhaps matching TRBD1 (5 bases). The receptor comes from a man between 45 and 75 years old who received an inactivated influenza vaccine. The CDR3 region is CASTAQAGANVLTF. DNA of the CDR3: TGTGCCAGCACCGCACAGGCTGGGGCCAACGTCCTGACTTTC.